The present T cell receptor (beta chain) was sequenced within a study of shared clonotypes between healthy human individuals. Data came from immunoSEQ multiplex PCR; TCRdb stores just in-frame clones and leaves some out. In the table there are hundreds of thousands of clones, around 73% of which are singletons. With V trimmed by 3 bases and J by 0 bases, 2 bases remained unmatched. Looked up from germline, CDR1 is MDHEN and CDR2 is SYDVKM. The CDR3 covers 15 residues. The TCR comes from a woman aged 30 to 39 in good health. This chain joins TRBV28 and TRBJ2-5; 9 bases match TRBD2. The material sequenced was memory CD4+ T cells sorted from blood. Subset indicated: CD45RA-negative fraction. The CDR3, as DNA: TGTGCCAGCAGTTTGCTAGCGGGAAACCAAGAGACCCAGTACTTC. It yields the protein CASSLLAGNQETQYF.